A selection of T cell receptor beta chains follows, all from one sample in a study of blood T cell repertoires in COVID-19. TCRdb's table, derived via immunoSEQ multiplex PCR, lists solely in-frame clones and lacks some. The sample holds about 150,000 clones; over 80% are singletons and the top ten take approximately 2.7%. Input material: peripheral blood. The receptor set was obtained from a middle-aged woman with active or convalescent COVID-19. Each CDR3 is given with its conserved first and last residue. D genes are given only for firm matches. Not all rows give a size; the values are once, few, many and, for expanded clones, a class.

TRBJ2-4 | TRBV2 | . | . | TGTGCCAGCGCAGAGGGGGTAAACATTCAGTACTTC | CASAEGVNIQYF
TRBJ2-7 | TRBV4-3 | . | TRBD1 | TGCGCCAGCAGCCAAGACCCGGGACAGGGTTTTTACGAGCAGTACTTC | CASSQDPGQGFYEQYF
TRBJ1-5 | TRBV5-6 | . | . | TGTGCCAGCAGCTTTTGGGCCCTCCAAGGTAATCAGCCCCAGCATTTT | CASSFWALQGNQPQHF
TRBJ1-6 | TRBV2 | . | . | TGTGCCAGCAGTGCCGAGAGCTCCTATAATTCACCCCTCCACTTT | CASSAESSYNSPLHF
TRBJ1-4 | TRBV19 | . | . | TGTGCCAGTAGCCTGGGGGGGGCAGGACTGTTTTTT | CASSLGGAGLFF
TRBJ1-2 | TRBV3-1/TRBV3-2 | . | TRBD1 | TGTGCCAGCAGCCAACCCTTAACAGGGGGGGAGGGCTACACCTTC | CASSQPLTGGEGYTF
TRBJ1-1 | TRBV2 | . | TRBD1 | TGTGCCAGCAGTGGACAGGGGACCCTCACTGAAGCTTTCTTT | CASSGQGTLTEAFF
TRBJ1-1 | TRBV24-1 | . | TRBD1 | TGTGCCACCAGTGGAACAGGGGACAGGGGGAACACTGAAGCTTTCTTT | CATSGTGDRGNTEAFF
TRBJ2-7 | TRBV6-6 | . | TRBD1 | TGTGCCAGCAGTTACCCCCCGGGACAGGGTAGCTACGAGCAGTACTTC | CASSYPPGQGSYEQYF
TRBJ1-2 | TRBV10-3 | . | . | TGTGCCATCAGTGAGTCGGAGGTCTATGGCTACACCTTC | CAISESEVYGYTF
TRBJ2-7 | TRBV5-4 | few | TRBD2 | TGTGCCAGCAGCCCGGCCGGGGGGAGGGGGCAGTACTTC | CASSPAGGRGQYF
TRBJ2-2 | TRBV19 | . | TRBD2 | TGTGCCAGTAGCTATATACTAGCGGGAGTCGGGGAGCTGTTTTTT | CASSYILAGVGELFF
TRBJ2-1 | TRBV6-6 | . | . | TGTGCCAGCAGTCCTACCCGGACAGTTAACAATGAGCAGTTCTTC | CASSPTRTVNNEQFF
TRBJ2-1 | TRBV4-2 | once | . | TGTGCCAGCAGCCACGGAGGGAATGCGGGTGGATACAATGAGCAGTTCTTC | CASSHGGNAGGYNEQFF
TRBJ2-7 | TRBV10-1 | . | TRBD1 | TGCGCCAGCAGTGGGGACAGGGCTTCCAGGGGGGAGCAGTACTTC | CASSGDRASRGEQYF
TRBJ2-7 | TRBV5-1 | few | . | TGCGCCAGCAGCTTGGGGGGCCCCTACGAGCAGTACTTC | CASSLGGPYEQYF
TRBJ1-2 | TRBV6-6 | . | . | TGTGCCAGCAGTGCCGGGACTATCTATGGCTACACCTTC | CASSAGTIYGYTF
TRBJ2-2 | TRBV7-6 | . | TRBD2 | TGTGCCAGCAGCTTAGTGTGGGGACTAGCCTTGGGCCCCGGGGAGCTGTTTTTT | CASSLVWGLALGPGELFF
TRBJ1-5 | TRBV10-1 | . | TRBD1 | TGCGCCAGCATCGGACAGGGCTATAGCAATCAGCCCCAGCATTTT | CASIGQGYSNQPQHF
TRBJ1-2 | TRBV5-1 | . | TRBD1 | TGCGCCAGCAGCTTGGGTGCCGCACAGGGGGCGGGCGGCTACACCTTC | CASSLGAAQGAGGYTF
TRBJ2-2 | TRBV27 | once | TRBD2 | TGTGCCAGCACGCGCCTAGCGGGAGGGGCGAGCGGGGAGCTGTTTTTT | CASTRLAGGASGELFF
TRBJ1-2 | TRBV29-1 | . | . | TGCAGCGTTGGTGAGGGAGACTATGGCTACACCTTC | CSVGEGDYGYTF
TRBJ1-3 | TRBV28 | . | TRBD1 | TGTGCCAGCAGTTCCCATTCAGGGGGAGAGAACACCATATATTTT | CASSSHSGGENTIYF
TRBJ2-5 | TRBV11-2 | . | . | TGTGCCAGCAAGGGGGGAGGGAGGGGCCAAGAGACCCAGTACTTC | CASKGGGRGQETQYF
TRBJ1-1 | TRBV25-1 | . | TRBD1 | TGTGCCAGCAGTGCACTAACAGGGGTTGACACTGAAGCTTTCTTT | CASSALTGVDTEAFF
TRBJ2-5 | TRBV7-2 | . | TRBD1 | TGTGCCAGCAGCGTTGGGACAGGGGGTACGGAGACCCAGTACTTC | CASSVGTGGTETQYF
TRBJ2-7 | TRBV5-6 | . | TRBD2 | TGTGCCAGCAGCCCCGCGGGACTAGCGGTTTACGAGCAGTACTTC | CASSPAGLAVYEQYF
TRBJ2-2 | TRBV7-9 | . | TRBD2 | TGTGCCAGCGTGGCGGGAGGAGAAACCGGGGAGCTGTTTTTT | CASVAGGETGELFF
TRBJ2-5 | TRBV6-5 | . | . | TGTGCCAGCACAGGCAGGGAAGGGGAAGAGACCCAGTACTTC | CASTGREGEETQYF
TRBJ2-3 | TRBV7-6 | . | . | TGTGCCAGCAGCCCCAGTTCGGAGGATAAAGATACGCAGTATTTT | CASSPSSEDKDTQYF
TRBJ1-2 | TRBV9 | . | TRBD1 | TGTGCCAGCAGCGCGACAGGGATTAACTATGGCTACACCTTC | CASSATGINYGYTF
TRBJ1-3 | TRBV7-2 | . | TRBD1 | TGTGCCAGCAGCTTTACTTCCGGGACAGGGGGGACAGGAAACACCATATATTTT | CASSFTSGTGGTGNTIYF
TRBJ1-3 | TRBV28 | . | . | TGTGCCAGCAGTTCTCCCTCAGGGGGAAACACCATATATTTT | CASSSPSGGNTIYF
TRBJ2-4 | TRBV6-2/TRBV6-3 | once | . | TGTGCCAGCAGTTTAACCGGAGCCAAAAACATTCAGTACTTC | CASSLTGAKNIQYF
TRBJ1-5 | TRBV7-2 | . | . | TGTGCCAGCAGCTTGAACGGCCAGGGCAATCAGCCCCAGCATTTT | CASSLNGQGNQPQHF
TRBJ1-4 | TRBV18 | . | TRBD1 | TGTGCCAGCTCACCTGCCCGAACAGGGGGGGAAAAACTGTTTTTT | CASSPARTGGEKLFF